This passage covers 16 T cell receptor beta chains from one sample sequenced in a study of beta chain features in type 1 diabetes. Expressed TCRB transcripts were sequenced, since all the RNA that had been isolated was reverse transcribed. Assay used: immunoSEQ multiplex PCR; TCRdb lists only in-frame clones, some missing. The data contain about 290,000 clones, 8% of them singletons. Sequencing input: central memory CD4+ T cells from blood. These TCRs come from a woman in her late teens or twenties in good health.

The gene calls are TRBV30 and TRBJ2-7, with 10 positions matching TRBD1. Germline assignment: CDR1 GTSNPN and CDR2 SVGIG (reference sequence). J gave up 2 bases and V 8 bases, and 12 bases lay outside the gene matches. CDR3 length equals 15 residues. The CDR3 reads CALQTGGGPTYEQYF. For the CDR3, the DNA is TGTGCCCTTCAGACAGGGGGCGGCCCAACCTACGAGCAGTACTTC.

The chain joins TRBV28 to TRBJ1-2; TRBD1 matches at 7 bases. The junction had 10 bases not matched to a gene; V was cut back by 5 bases and J by 4 bases. Germline loops: CDR1 MDHEN, CDR2 SYDVKM. This CDR3 has 15 amino acids. In DNA form, the CDR3 reads TGTGCCAGCAGTATTAACAGGGGCGGACTCTATGGCTACACCTTC. This codes for CASSINRGGLYGYTF.

V usage is TRBV7-2 and J usage is TRBJ2-5, with TRBD2 as a possible D gene (5 bases). Germline V gene lookup returns CDR1 SGHTA and CDR2 FQGNSA. Trimming pared 4 bases from V and 2 bases from J, leaving 11 bases between. The CDR3 is made up of 14 amino acids. CDR3 sequence reads: CASSSFGLQETQYF. The CDR3 nucleotides read TGTGCCAGCAGCTCCTTCGGACTTCAAGAGACCCAGTACTTC. Filled out from reference TRBV7-2 and TRBJ2-5, the complete variable domain reads GAGVSQSPSNKVTEKGKDVELRCDPISGHTALYWYRQSLGQGLEFLIYFQGNSAPDKSGLPSDRFSAERTGGSVSTLTIQRTQQEDSAVYLCASSSFGLQETQYFGPGTRLLVL.

This clone was observed a handful of times. The CDR3 loop is CASSFGDRAINEQFF. CDR3 nucleotides: TGTGCCAGCAGCTTCGGGGACAGGGCAATCAATGAGCAGTTCTTC. V and J are TRBV5-4 and TRBJ2-1, with 9 bases aligning to TRBD1. CDR1 SGHNT and CDR2 YYREEE come from the germline V gene (reference sequence). Trimming removed 2 bases from V and 6 bases from J; junction bases left unmatched: 6. This CDR3 has 15 amino acids.

The gene calls are TRBV7-8 and TRBJ1-5; 9 bases map to TRBD1. The CDR3 sequence is 13 residues long. V lost 6 bases and J lost 7; bases outside the gene matches: 4. Germline lookup yields CDR1 SGHVS and CDR2 FQNEAQ. The CDR3 DNA follows: TGTGCCAGCAGTCGAGACAGGGGGCAGCCCCAGCATTTT. Translating it yields CASSRDRGQPQHF. The whole variable domain, filled in from reference TRBV7-8 and TRBJ1-5, reads GAGVSQSPRYKVAKRGQDVALRCDPISGHVSLFWYQQALGQGPEFLTYFQNEAQLDKSGLPSDRFFAERPEGSVSTLKIQRTQQEDSAVYLCASSRDRGQPQHFGDGTRLSIL.

This clone was detected ten times or more. This chain joins TRBV7-2 and TRBJ2-4; D gene ambiguous. Looked up from germline, CDR1 is SGHTA and CDR2 is FQGNSA. The V end lost 1 base, the J end lost 7 bases, and 11 bases lay between the germline ends. The CDR3 covers 14 residues. CDR3 in amino acids: CASSLDSSMNIQYF. CDR3 in DNA: TGTGCCAGCAGCTTAGACAGCTCAATGAACATTCAGTACTTC.

The rearrangement uses TRBV7-2 and TRBJ1-2; D is unresolved. Germline CDR1 reads SGHTA; CDR2 reads FQGNSA. Trimming pared 5 bases from V and 3 bases from J, leaving 10 bases between. The CDR3 consists of 13 residues. The CDR3 DNA is TGTGCCAGCAGCGCGGACGGATACTATGGCTACACCTTC. Translation gives CASSADGYYGYTF.

This clone was observed a few times. This chain links TRBV20-1 with TRBJ2-5; maybe TRBD1 (6 bases). The CDR3 is 11 residues long. Germline CDR1 DFQATT, CDR2 SNEGSKA (reference sequence). V was clipped by 8 bases and J by 4 bases, with 11 bases between them. This CDR3 is CSSGAGETQYF. In DNA form, the CDR3 reads TGCAGTTCAGGGGCGGGAGAGACCCAGTACTTC.

Here the CDR3 DNA reads TGTGCCAGCAGCTTCCAAGTGGGGGCTGGAGAGACCCAGTACTTC. As protein: CASSFQVGAGETQYF. This chain joins TRBV7-2 and TRBJ2-5, with D possibly matching TRBD1 (6 bases). The CDR3 length is 15 residues. V lost 3 bases and J lost 4, with 15 bases in between. Germline loops: CDR1 SGHTA, CDR2 FQGNSA.

In its sample, this clone was seen many times. The chain carries TRBV11-2 and TRBJ2-4; D may correspond to TRBD1 or TRBD2 (5 bases each). Germline loops: CDR1 SGHAT, CDR2 FQNNGV. The V end lost 7 bases, the J end lost 1 base, and 14 bases lay between the germline ends. The CDR3 is 15 amino acids. This CDR3 reads CASKGPKVAKNIQYF. The CDR3 nucleotides are TGTGCCAGCAAGGGACCTAAGGTGGCCAAAAACATTCAGTACTTC. The whole variable domain, remainder taken from reference TRBV11-2 and TRBJ2-4, is EAGVAQSPRYKIIEKRQSVAFWCNPISGHATLYWYQQILGQGPKLLIQFQNNGVVDDSQLPKDRFSAERLKGVDSTLKIQPAKLEDSAVYLCASKGPKVAKNIQYFGAGTRLSVL.

This clone has just a few counts. The J gene is TRBJ2-7, the V gene TRBV27; 8 positions match TRBD2. V lost 6 bases to trimming and J lost 2 bases; unmatched junction nucleotides: 9. The length of the CDR3 is 15 residues. Germline CDR1 is MNHEY and CDR2 is SMNVEV (reference sequence). In DNA, the CDR3 is TGTGCCAGCAGGCAAGGACTAGCACCAACCTACGAGCAGTACTTC. This translates into CASRQGLAPTYEQYF.

This clone was detected a few times. The genes are TRBV7-2 and TRBJ2-3, with unresolved D. This CDR3 is built from 14 residues. The germline gives CDR1 SGHTA, CDR2 FQGNSA. The V gene lost 5 bases and the J gene lost 2 bases, with 11 bases spanning the gap. CDR3 sequence: CASSVAGHTDTQYF. In DNA form, the CDR3 reads TGTGCCAGCAGCGTGGCTGGTCACACAGATACGCAGTATTTT.

In this sample, this clone turned up a few times. The rearrangement links TRBV30 to TRBJ1-2; TRBD1 agrees at 10 bases. Germline V gene sequence: CDR1 GTSNPN, CDR2 SVGIG (reference sequence). V dropped 3 bases and J dropped 7; count of bases not matched to a gene: 5. The CDR3 runs 13 residues. The DNA of the CDR3 is TGTGCCTGGAGCGACAGGGGGCGGGGTGGCTACACCTTC. This sequence encodes CAWSDRGRGGYTF.

Only a few counts were recorded for this clone. The chain employs TRBV2 and TRBJ2-3, with D hard to call. V was pared by 0 bases and J by 2 bases, with 9 bases between. Germline-derived CDR1 and CDR2 are SNHLY and FYNNEI. The CDR3 is made up of 15 amino acids. CDR3 sequence: CASSEALATTDTQYF. DNA of the CDR3: TGTGCCAGCAGTGAAGCGCTTGCGACCACAGATACGCAGTATTTT.

The chain is built from TRBV2 and TRBJ2-7; 8 bases fit TRBD2. CDR1 and CDR2 (germline): SNHLY, FYNNEI. Unmatched junction bases numbered 3, after V lost 4 bases and J lost 4 bases. The CDR3 contains 13 residues. This CDR3 reads CASSAGLAYEQYF. The CDR3 DNA is TGTGCCAGCAGTGCCGGACTAGCTTACGAGCAGTACTTC.

This clone was seen ten or more times. The rearrangement joins TRBV7-9 to TRBJ1-5, with D uncertain. V was pared by 5 bases and J by 9 bases, with 14 bases between. Germline loops: CDR1 SEHNR, CDR2 FQNEAQ (reference sequence). CDR3 length: 13 residues. CDR3 sequence (DNA): TGTGCCAGCAGCCCAACCGGGTTTGCGCCCCAGCATTTT. Its translation is CASSPTGFAPQHF.